This section outlines one T cell receptor (beta chain) sequence together with its context. In its sample, this clone was seen once. The antigen this receptor binds is unknown. No much larger clone is present one base from it, and per-base qualities are unavailable. Receptor libraries were prepared by the immunoSEQ multiplex PCR assay. For the multiplex PCR, a mixture combining 60 forward primers for TCR Vbeta segments and 13 reverse primers for TCR Jbeta segments was used. The CDR3 region of rearranged TCR beta genes was amplified from genomic DNA with a multiplex PCR assay. The Illumina HiSeq System was used to sequence the amplified TCR beta libraries as 87-base-pair reads. The authors' pipeline ran thus. In a later analysis, some 80 million unique TCR beta chains were counted across the roughly 670 repertoires, and approximately 9.9 million of these chains were shared by at least two donors. To remove PCR and sequencing errors, raw reads were error-corrected and collapsed into unique sequences using a nearest-neighbor algorithm that merged closely related sequences. CDR3 sequences were aligned to IMGT reference sequences to assign V, D and J gene segments. For a sequence to be retained, at least a six-nucleotide match to both a V gene segment and a J gene segment was required. Rearrangements were called productive when the CDR3 lacked stop codons and stayed in frame with V and J; all others were non-productive. CDR3 was defined by IMGT convention, running from the second conserved V-encoded cysteine to the conserved J-encoded phenylalanine. In an earlier analysis of around 540 of the donors, sequences lacking an unambiguous match to a single V gene segment were excluded. In an earlier analysis of some 590 of the donors, a V segment was called functional when productive rearrangements were above 56.7%, and segregating when the standard deviation between donors exceeded 5%. To diagnose cytomegalovirus status from the catalog of TCR beta chain sequences, a statistical classification framework was built. In a later analysis, TCR nucleotide sequences were compared against IMGT/GENE-DB human TR gene sequences so that V and J genes could be assigned. Using the TCRdist pipeline, a later analysis assigned CDR3 sequences along with most-parsimonious VDJ recombination scenarios. In a later analysis, each TCR beta chain was defined by its CDR3 amino acid sequence together with its V-gene family, and reads lacking a unique V-gene family were excluded. A later analysis removed 592 highly shared, low-generation-probability nucleotide sequences to deal with suspected cross-contamination and a sequencing artifact. In a later analysis, a clonal expansion index for each public chain was calculated from normalized within-repertoire ranks of inferred template counts. In a later analysis, generation probabilities were computed with a VDJ recombination model fitted to out-of-frame rearrangements, and the resulting probabilities were checked against IGoR. In a later analysis, hypergeometric tests were used to score TCR-TCR, TCR-HLA and TCR-CMV co-occurrence, with a repertoire-size bias correction applied to TCR pairs. To estimate false discovery rates, a later analysis permuted the HLA or CMV assignments 20 times. A later analysis grouped co-occurring TCRs with DBSCAN, adding TCRdist sequence similarity when clustering within HLA-allele-positive subsets. Repertoires with fewer than 30,000 or more than 120,000 public chains, plus five repertoires with anomalous nucleotide sharing, were excluded from co-occurrence clustering. This is the immuneACCESS table as TCRdb keeps it, with only in-frame sequences that have V and J called. A part of the clones is gone; compared with another copy, unresolved V genes explain less than half, and the rest is unexplained. The V and J calls and the clone size are those of that table, but D and trimming were determined from the DNA. The sample table records some 200,000 clones; around 80% of these occur just once. The ten largest account for around 2.8% of the sample.

The source of the sample is a study of cytomegalovirus exposure and HLA in healthy donors (dated by TCRdb to between 2016 and 2019). With respect to the entire study: An earlier analysis of approximately 640 of the donors reported more than 250 Gb of sequence data and 120 million or so unique TCR beta sequences from about 180 million T cells. Approximately 300 gigabases of sequencing data and around 90 million unique TCR sequences made up an early release that covered over 550 HLA-typed donors. Of the 398 genotyped donors, around 81% fell in the genetic ancestry cluster associated with self-reported Caucasian donors. The study was designed to test whether signatures of past pathogen exposure could be identified by cataloging public T cell receptors. The study profiled the T cell repertoires of hundreds of subjects by immunosequencing and related them to cytomegalovirus serostatus. In addition to the first cohort of 666 subjects, a separate validation cohort of 100 to 150 different subjects was used. High-throughput TCR immunosequencing, statistical association of individual TCRs with disease status, and machine learning were combined to predict cytomegalovirus infection status. A later analysis re-examined previously published TCR beta repertoires from about 670 donors and added high-resolution HLA genotyping to investigate patterns of TCR occurrence. The later analysis used no new phenotypic data to find candidate immune exposures, relying instead on TCR beta sequences and their occurrence across donors. In an earlier analysis of around 540 of the donors, high-throughput TCR beta sequencing was used to judge whether each TCR beta V gene segment behaved as functional or pseudogenic. Donor age, sex, ethnicity and CMV serostatus were compiled alongside the repertoire data. A later genetic analysis used genome-wide SNP genotypes for about three fifths of the roughly 700 donors, treating that subset as a discovery cohort. All discovery cohort repertoires had been generated on a single sequencing platform. HLA typing covered class I and class II loci at four-digit resolution. The number of donors typed differed by locus, with roughly 620-630 for A, B, C, DRB1 and DQB1, roughly 550 for DQA1, 600 to 610 for DPA1, and under 490 for DPB1. Because of strong linkage in the cohort, roughly five DR-DQ haplotypes were treated as single units for association and clustering. Across 300 to 500 genotyped donors of the cohort, an average of approximately 240,000 unique TCR beta nucleotide sequences per donor were sequenced, and approximately 17% of those sequences were non-productive. Points the paper makes about the study in general: Compared with equally common non-associated chains, HLA-associated TCR beta chains in a later analysis were more clonally expanded and had lower generation probabilities. A later analysis associated approximately 17,000 TCR beta sequences with specific HLA alleles at a false discovery rate of 0.05. A further reported finding was that TCR beta sequences accurately predicted the HLA-A and HLA-B alleles for most subjects in the first cohort. In vitro tests confirmed that three of the cytomegalovirus-associated TCR beta chains recognize cytomegalovirus antigens. A cluster of highly shared sequence variants was judged likely to represent a technical artifact of the sequencing pipeline. Because counts were too low, roughly 18 rarely observed V segments, including chromosome 9 orphons, were left out of the earlier analysis of 587 of the donors. According to a later genetic analysis, donors in an Asian-associated ancestry cluster had fewer N-insertions in productive TCRs than the approximately 710-donor mean. It was suggested by the authors that the approach could potentially be generalized to other disease states and immunological phenotypes. In a later analysis, most CMV-associated TCR beta chains were found to appear HLA-restricted, with HLA associations seemingly driven largely by CMV exposure. In a later analysis, several top co-occurrence clusters were reported to appear linked to parvovirus B19, influenza, CMV and Epstein-Barr virus. Because HLA typing was missing for some donors at each locus, association tests included only the typed subset. V-gene and J-gene trimming of TCR beta chains was associated with a missense DCLRE1C variant in a later genetic analysis, and the association was replicated in an independent cohort. Most TCR sequences were observed very rarely across donors, whereas some public TCRs were present in many individuals. The classifier was reported to diagnose cytomegalovirus status with high specificity and sensitivity in both the original cohort and the validation cohort. The study listed 150 to 200 TCR beta chains as associated with cytomegalovirus. For the cohort, immune exposure information was limited to CMV serostatus. According to a later analysis, TCR association rates differed among HLA loci, with DRB1 alleles showing the most associated TCRs and HLA-C alleles showing the fewest. The presence/absence analyses assumed that sequencing depth was roughly uniform across donors, and that assumption may not be true. Only TCR beta chains were sequenced in this cohort, and the absence of alpha or paired-chain data limited detectable features. Broadly in line with IMGT annotations, most TCR beta V segments showed up in productive rearrangements about 90% or about 30% of the time in an earlier analysis of several hundred of the donors. When HLA alleles, especially DR and DQ, strongly co-occurred, attributing TCR associations to individual alleles was difficult. Linkage disequilibrium might explain the correlated functional status among segregating V segments, but an unknown experimental factor could not be ruled out.

The cohort consisted of some 730 healthy bone marrow donors. At the time of sampling, all cohort members were nominally healthy, though unrecorded immune exposures were likely present. The donor was CMV seropositive and belonged to the group of more than 250 seropositive cohort members. A peripheral blood sample was provided by each donor, and peripheral blood mononuclear cells were used for TCR beta sequencing. The Qiagen DNeasy Blood Extraction Kit was used to extract genomic DNA from the blood cell samples. This sequence originates from a woman between 55 and 75 years old in good health and CMV-seropositive. Specimen: PBMCs.

The nucleotide sequence is TGTGCCAGCAGCCCAAGGACGGGGGGTCTTGGGGAGCAGTTCTTC. It specifies CASSPRTGGLGEQFF. The sequence links TRBV13 to TRBJ2-1, with 7 junctional bases fitting TRBD2. The germline V end is reduced by 5 bases and the J end by 10 bases; junction bases left unmatched: 14. Per the germline V gene (reference sequence), PRHDT is the CDR1 and FYEKMQ is the CDR2. Inclusive of the bounding cysteine and phenylalanine, the CDR3 is 15 residues long. This entry keeps only the CDR3 DNA: 45 bases, framed from base 1.